This record looks at one T cell receptor (beta chain) sequence and its context. Its antigen is unidentified. Everyone who gave samples was a healthy Caucasian. Each CDR3 protein is one row after TCRdb ran MiXCR on the 5' RACE reads. The sample consists of around 250,000 distinct CDR3 sequences, 6.5% of them appearing once. This entry belongs to a study of identical twins. CDR3 length: 14 residues. Trimming stripped 0 bases from V and 6 bases from J, with 9 bases between. General study findings and limits: Analyses of zero insertions could be partly confounded by invariant MAIT and iNKT cells.

These data are also associated with another study on T cells expressing NK-cell markers.

This TCR came from a woman aged 18-29 years in good health. Sequenced: CD8+ T cells sorted from blood. V and J are TRBV12-3 or TRBV12-4 and TRBJ1-5, with a possible D match to TRBD1 (6 bases). CDR3 nucleotides: TGTGCCAGCAGTTTAGCGCCGGGGGCTCAGCCCCAGCATTTT. Translating gives CASSLAPGAQPQHF.